The source of this TCR beta chain is a study of blood T cell repertoires in COVID-19. Study information: Sample material is recorded as cDNA or gDNA derived from T cells, B-cell-depleted T cells, or PBMCs.

The authors' processing: Amplification of reference gene primers was used by the study to estimate nucleated cell counts. The repertoire was sequenced with immunoSEQ multiplex PCR; TCRdb's copy has only in-frame clones and lacks some. V and J calls and clone size are those listed in that table; D and trimming were worked out from the DNA. The table includes 350,000 to 450,000 clones, around 84% detected once. The germline CDR1 and CDR2 sequences are SGHNT and YENEEA. Trimming took 3 bases from V and 0 from J, leaving 9 bases between them. The CDR3 extends over 14 amino acids. Sequenced material: peripheral blood. The receptor's source is a woman aged 18-30 years with acute or convalescent COVID-19. The chain links TRBV11-3 to TRBJ2-7; the D gene is possibly TRBD2 (6 bases). The CDR3 reads CASSFSGLSYEQYF. CDR3 bases: TGTGCCAGCAGCTTTAGCGGTCTCTCCTACGAGCAGTACTTC.